This T cell receptor (beta chain) was captured by sequencing in a study of vaccination and CD4 T cells after COVID-19. The CDR3 sequence is 14 residues long. V shed 1 base and J 4 bases; nucleotides not matched to a gene: 6. Germline CDR1 and CDR2: SQVTM and ANQGSEA. Cultured CD4+ T cell DNA underwent sequencing with the Oncomine TCR Beta short-read assay. TCRdb redid the calling of the PCR reads with MiXCR, one entry per CDR3 protein. The table records tens of thousands of distinct CDR3 sequences, almost 50% of them present only once. About this clonotype itself: Its specificity is not known.

This sample's treatment: approximately 11-day PBMC culture with coronavirus spike peptide pools or control peptides (ViraFEST assay). This rearrangement joins TRBV29-1 to TRBJ1-2; 7 nucleotides line up with TRBD1. The source is a human donor who had recovered from COVID-19. Sequencing used CD4+ T cells from blood, cultured in vitro. The CDR3 DNA reads TGCAGCGTTGAAGCGACAGGGAGGATCTATGGCTACACCTTC. It is translated as CSVEATGRIYGYTF.